These 22 T cell receptor beta chains came from one sample sequenced in a study of PD-L1 blockade in urothelial cancer. The repertoire was sequenced with immunoSEQ multiplex PCR; TCRdb's copy has only in-frame clones and lacks some. This table holds 85,000 to 90,000 clones, over 90% found once. This material consisted of PBMCs, taken around atezolizumab (anti-PD-L1) treatment. Every receptor here comes from a man between 60 and 75 years old with urothelial cancer.

This chain links TRBV19 with TRBJ2-7; TRBD1 matches at 8 bases. CDR1 and CDR2 from the germline V gene are LNHDA and SQIVND (reference sequence). The CDR3 is 15 residues long. V trimming: 6 bases; J trimming: 3 bases; junction bases outside the gene matches: 10. The CDR3, as DNA: TGTGCCAGTAGCAGACTAGGACAGGGACTCTACGAGCAGTACTTC. Encoded protein: CASSRLGQGLYEQYF. Full variable domain (outside the CDR3, taken from reference TRBV19 and TRBJ2-7): DGGITQSPKYLFRKEGQNVTLSCEQNLNHDAMYWYRQDPGQGLRLIYYSQIVNDFQKGDIAEGYSVSREKKESFPLTVTSAQKNPTAFYLCASSRLGQGLYEQYFGPGTRLTVT.

The genes are TRBV6-7 and TRBJ2-7, with 7 bases fitting TRBD1. TRBV6-7 is an ORF for which the function is uncertain. The length of the CDR3 is 17 residues. J lost 1 base, V lost 8 bases, and 17 bases had no gene match. Here the CDR3 reads CASPGTDFTPNSYEQYF. CDR3 nucleotides: TGTGCCAGCCCCGGGACAGACTTTACTCCGAATTCCTACGAGCAGTACTTC.

This chain connects TRBV6-5 to TRBJ1-1; TRBD1 is a possible D gene (5 bases). Germline V lookup: CDR1 MNHEY, CDR2 SVGAGI. Trimming left V 8 bases short and J 3 bases short, with 16 bases between. The CDR3 length is 14 residues. The CDR3 protein is CASHGSGGDTEAFF. The CDR3 DNA follows: TGTGCCAGCCACGGTTCGGGGGGGGACACTGAAGCTTTCTTT.

The CDR3 nucleotides read TGTGCCAGCAGTCCCGGGACAGGGATAAACACTGAAGCTTTCTTT. It encodes CASSPGTGINTEAFF. The genes are TRBV28 and TRBJ1-1, with 9 bases lining up with TRBD1. V lost 5 bases and J lost 2; bases outside the gene matches: 6. CDR3 length: 15 amino acids. Germline assignment: CDR1 MDHEN and CDR2 SYDVKM.

The gene calls are TRBV27 and TRBJ1-3, with 9 bases fitting TRBD1. The CDR3 is 15 residues long. J lost 5 bases, V lost 6 bases, and 8 bases had no gene match. Germline V gene sequence: CDR1 MNHEY, CDR2 SMNVEV (reference sequence). This CDR3 reads CASRTGTGKRNTIYF. In DNA, the CDR3 is TGTGCCAGCAGAACCGGGACAGGGAAGCGAAACACCATATATTTT.

The chain recombines TRBV30 with TRBJ1-4; D call uncertain. The V gene lost 3 bases and the J gene lost 8 bases, with 10 bases spanning the gap. The CDR3 consists of 12 residues. CDR1 and CDR2 from the germline V gene are GTSNPN and SVGIG (reference sequence). The CDR3 region is CAWSRRGEKLFF. The CDR3 DNA sequence: TGTGCCTGGAGCCGGCGAGGGGAAAAACTGTTTTTT.

This chain joins TRBV9 and TRBJ1-4; 7 nucleotides match TRBD1. With 0 bases clipped from V and 5 bases from J, the junction kept 4 bases outside the gene matches. CDR3 size: 15 residues. CDR1 is SGDLS, CDR2 YYNGEE, per germline. CDR3 sequence reads: CASSVVETGNEKLFF. CDR3 DNA sequence: TGTGCCAGCAGCGTAGTGGAGACAGGGAATGAAAAACTGTTTTTT.

The chain is built from TRBV7-9 and TRBJ2-7; 8 bases map to TRBD1. The CDR3 totals 14 residues. Germline CDR1 and CDR2: SEHNR and FQNEAQ (reference sequence). The trim removed 6 bases at V and 3 bases at J, leaving 7 bases unmatched. The CDR3 region has the DNA TGTGCCAGCAGTTCAACCGGGACAGGCTACGAGCAGTACTTC. As protein: CASSSTGTGYEQYF.

The chain employs TRBV27 and TRBJ1-3, with D possibly matching TRBD1 (6 bases). CDR3 length: 15 amino acids. V was trimmed by 6 bases and J by 0 bases, leaving 12 bases between them. Germline-derived CDR1 and CDR2 are MNHEY and SMNVEV (reference sequence). The CDR3, as DNA: TGTGCCAGCAGACCGGACAGCTTCTCTGGAAACACCATATATTTT. Encoded protein: CASRPDSFSGNTIYF.

The rearrangement joins TRBV25-1 to TRBJ2-2; 7 nucleotides agree with TRBD1. The germline gives CDR1 MGHDK, CDR2 SYGVNS. The CDR3 spans 15 residues. Losses at the gene ends were 5 bases for V and 5 bases for J; bases not matched to a gene: 8. CDR3 nucleotide sequence: TGTGCCAGCAGTACACCGGGACAGAGTACCGGGGAGCTGTTTTTT. Residues: CASSTPGQSTGELFF.

The chain recombines TRBV2 with TRBJ2-2; no firm D call. The V end lost 2 bases, the J end lost 7 bases, and 2 bases lay between the germline ends. CDR3 length: 11 amino acids. CDR1 SNHLY and CDR2 FYNNEI come from the germline V gene. The CDR3 DNA reads as TGTGCCAGCAGTGAACTCGGGGAGCTGTTTTTT. This sequence encodes CASSELGELFF.

The chain couples TRBV18 to TRBJ2-7; 8 positions agree with TRBD1. The CDR3 totals 14 residues. The junction had 10 bases not matched to a gene; V was cut back by 6 bases and J by 6 bases. From germline, CDR1 is KGHSH and CDR2 LQKENI. The CDR3 region has the DNA TGTGCCAGCTCGGCTGGACAGGGACCGTCCGAGCAGTACTTC. Translating it yields CASSAGQGPSEQYF.

The rearrangement joins TRBV30 to TRBJ1-6; 8 nucleotides agree with TRBD1. The CDR3 length is 13 residues. V lost 4 bases and J lost 5; bases outside the gene matches: 1. Looked up from germline, CDR1 is GTSNPN and CDR2 is SVGIG (reference sequence). DNA of the CDR3: TGTGCCTGGACGGGACAGGATAATTCACCCCTCCACTTT. Amino acids: CAWTGQDNSPLHF.

This clone was detected a few times. The rearrangement uses TRBV9 and TRBJ2-3, with 10 nucleotides matching TRBD2. CDR1 and CDR2 from the germline V gene are SGDLS and YYNGEE. J gave up 1 base and V 2 bases, and 1 base lay outside the gene matches. This CDR3 has 15 amino acids. The CDR3 region is CASSVGTSGTDTQYF. The DNA of the CDR3 is TGTGCCAGCAGCGTCGGGACTAGCGGCACAGATACGCAGTATTTT.

The J gene is TRBJ1-5, the V gene TRBV7-2; D uncertain. Germline CDR1 is SGHTA and CDR2 is FQGNSA. This CDR3 spans 13 amino acids. V was shortened by 2 bases and J by 5 bases, with 7 bases between the two germline ends. The CDR3 bases are TGTGCCAGCAGCTTACAGGCTTATCAGCCCCAGCATTTT. Its translation is CASSLQAYQPQHF.

The gene calls are TRBV11-2 and TRBJ1-5; no clear D. Trimming stripped 1 base from V and 6 bases from J, with 10 bases between. The CDR3 length is 14 residues. CDR1 SGHAT and CDR2 FQNNGV come from the germline V gene. CDR3 region: CASSLVPSRQPQHF. In DNA, the CDR3 is TGTGCCAGCAGCTTAGTTCCCTCCCGTCAGCCCCAGCATTTT.

This rearrangement joins TRBV5-5 to TRBJ2-3, with 7 nucleotides matching TRBD1. Germline lookup yields CDR1 SGHKS and CDR2 YYEKEE (reference sequence). V shed 3 bases, J shed 14 bases, and the junction held 21 bases outside the gene matches. The CDR3 consists of 16 residues. The CDR3 region is CASSSIPKAPRQGRYF. The DNA of the CDR3 is TGTGCCAGCAGCTCAATCCCCAAGGCCCCCCGACAGGGAAGGTATTTT.

The chain uses TRBV19 and TRBJ1-4, with D possibly matching TRBD1 (6 bases). V was cut by 4 bases and J by 7 bases, with 13 bases left in between. From germline, CDR1 is LNHDA and CDR2 SQIVND (reference sequence). The CDR3 covers 14 residues. The CDR3 DNA reads as TGTGCCAGTAGTACGTGGGACAAAAGTGAAAAACTGTTTTTT. Amino acid sequence: CASSTWDKSEKLFF.

The chain combines TRBV9 with TRBJ2-3, with a weak D call TRBD2 (6 bases). The germline gives CDR1 SGDLS, CDR2 YYNGEE. Trimming left V 0 bases short and J 0 bases short, with 11 bases between. This CDR3 region has 16 residues. As DNA, the CDR3 is TGTGCCAGCAGCGTAGCGGGAGCCTCTAGCACAGATACGCAGTATTTT. It specifies CASSVAGASSTDTQYF.

This chain uses TRBV7-2 with TRBJ2-1, with 9 bases aligning to TRBD2. Per germline, CDR1 SGHTA and CDR2 FQGNSA. Trimming cost V 2 bases and J 6 bases; bases outside gene matches: 11. The CDR3 length is 17 residues. The CDR3 coding sequence is TGTGCCAGCAGCTTAATCTTTAGGCGGGGGGGCAGCAATGAGCAGTTCTTC. It is translated as CASSLIFRRGGSNEQFF.

The chain joins TRBV20-1 to TRBJ2-5; possible D gene TRBD2, 6 bases. Deletions cut 5 bases from V and 4 bases from J, with 8 bases between. The germline V gene has CDR1 DFQATT and CDR2 SNEGSKA (reference sequence). The CDR3 consists of 11 residues. The chain's CDR3 is CSAVGGETQYF. The CDR3 region has the DNA TGCAGTGCTGTCGGGGGAGAGACCCAGTACTTC.

This clone was observed a handful of times. V is TRBV28 and J is TRBJ1-5, with 8 bases that match TRBD1. V was pared by 4 bases and J by 6 bases, with 5 bases of the junction left unmatched. CDR3 length equals 14 residues. Germline CDR1 reads MDHEN; CDR2 reads SYDVKM. CDR3 nucleotide sequence: TGTGCCAGCAGTTCGACAGGGGAGGGTCAGCCCCAGCATTTT. Protein: CASSSTGEGQPQHF. The full variable domain, in which reference TRBV28 and TRBJ1-5 provide the parts outside the CDR3, is DVKVTQSSRYLVKRTGEKVFLECVQDMDHENMFWYRQDPGLGLRLIYFSYDVKMKEKGDIPEGYSVSREKKERFSLILESASTNQTSMYLCASSSTGEGQPQHFGDGTRLSIL.